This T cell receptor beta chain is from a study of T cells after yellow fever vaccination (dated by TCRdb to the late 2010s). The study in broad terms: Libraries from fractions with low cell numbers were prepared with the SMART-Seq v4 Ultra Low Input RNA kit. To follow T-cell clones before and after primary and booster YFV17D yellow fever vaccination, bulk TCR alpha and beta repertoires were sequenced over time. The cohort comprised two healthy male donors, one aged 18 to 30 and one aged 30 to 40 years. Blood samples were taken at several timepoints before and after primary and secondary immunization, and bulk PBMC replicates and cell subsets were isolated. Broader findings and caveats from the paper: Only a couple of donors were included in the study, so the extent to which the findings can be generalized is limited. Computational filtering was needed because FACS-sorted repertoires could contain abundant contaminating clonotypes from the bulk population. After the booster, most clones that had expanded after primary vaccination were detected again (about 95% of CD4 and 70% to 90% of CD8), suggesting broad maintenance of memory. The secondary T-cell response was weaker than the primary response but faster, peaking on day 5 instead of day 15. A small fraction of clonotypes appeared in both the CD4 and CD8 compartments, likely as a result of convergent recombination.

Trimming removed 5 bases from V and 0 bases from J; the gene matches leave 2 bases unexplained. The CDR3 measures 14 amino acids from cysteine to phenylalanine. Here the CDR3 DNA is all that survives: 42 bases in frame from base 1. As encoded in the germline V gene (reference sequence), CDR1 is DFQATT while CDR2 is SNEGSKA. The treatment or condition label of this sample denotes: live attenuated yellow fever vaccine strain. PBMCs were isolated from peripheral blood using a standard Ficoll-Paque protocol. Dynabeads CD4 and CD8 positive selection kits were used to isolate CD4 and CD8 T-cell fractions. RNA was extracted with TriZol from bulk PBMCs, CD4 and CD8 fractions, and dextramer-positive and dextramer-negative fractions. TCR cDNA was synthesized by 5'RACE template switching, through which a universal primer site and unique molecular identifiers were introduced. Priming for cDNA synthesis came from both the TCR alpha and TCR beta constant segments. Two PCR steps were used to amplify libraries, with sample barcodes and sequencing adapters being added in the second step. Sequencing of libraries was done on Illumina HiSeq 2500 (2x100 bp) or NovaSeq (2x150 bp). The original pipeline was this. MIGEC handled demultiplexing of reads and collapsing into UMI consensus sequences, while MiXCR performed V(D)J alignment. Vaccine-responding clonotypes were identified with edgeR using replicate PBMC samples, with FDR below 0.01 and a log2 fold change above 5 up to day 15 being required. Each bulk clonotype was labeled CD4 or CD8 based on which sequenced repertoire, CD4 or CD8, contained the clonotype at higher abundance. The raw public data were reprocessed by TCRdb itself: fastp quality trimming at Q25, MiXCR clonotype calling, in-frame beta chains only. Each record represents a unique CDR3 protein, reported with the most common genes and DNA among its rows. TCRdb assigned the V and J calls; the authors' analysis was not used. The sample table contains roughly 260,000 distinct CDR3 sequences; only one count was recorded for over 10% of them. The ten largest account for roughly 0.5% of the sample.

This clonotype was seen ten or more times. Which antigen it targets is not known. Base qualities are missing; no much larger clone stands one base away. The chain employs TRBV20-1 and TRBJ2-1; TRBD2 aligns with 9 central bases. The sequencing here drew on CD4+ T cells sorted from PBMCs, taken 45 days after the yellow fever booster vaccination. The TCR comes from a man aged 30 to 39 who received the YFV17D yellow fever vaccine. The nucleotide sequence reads TGCAGTGCTCATAGCGGGAGCTCCTACAATGAGCAGTTCTTC. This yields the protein CSAHSGSSYNEQFF.